This TCR beta chain appears in the sequencing data of a study of blood T cell repertoires in COVID-19. Authors' processing steps: Estimates of nucleated cell counts were drawn from the amplification of reference gene primers. TCRdb keeps only in-frame clones here, not all; method: immunoSEQ multiplex PCR. V, J and clone size are those of that table, while D and trimming were read from the DNA. The table includes roughly 150,000 clones, 80% to 90% detected once. Sequences were obtained from peripheral blood. This receptor was obtained from an elderly woman with acute or convalescent COVID-19.

CDR3 DNA sequence: TGTGCCAGCAGCTGGGGACTAGCGGGAGGGGGGCAAGAGACCCAGTACTTC. Its translation is CASSWGLAGGGQETQYF. The chain links TRBV7-2 to TRBJ2-5; 16 bases agree with TRBD2. Germline V gene data show CDR1 as SGHTA and CDR2 as FQGNSA. V lost 4 bases to trimming and J lost 2 bases; unmatched junction nucleotides: 4. This CDR3 comprises 17 residues. Complete variable domain (other parts from reference TRBV7-2 and TRBJ2-5): GAGVSQSPSNKVTEKGKDVELRCDPISGHTALYWYRQSLGQGLEFLIYFQGNSAPDKSGLPSDRFSAERTGGSVSTLTIQRTQQEDSAVYLCASSWGLAGGGQETQYFGPGTRLLVL.